A selection of T cell receptor beta chains follows, all from one sample in a study of technical replicates of blood from several donors. Here immunoSEQ multiplex PCR was the method, and the copy in TCRdb shows in-frame clones only, minus some. Among about 86,000 clones, 96% were seen once, and the ten largest hold roughly 0.34%. The sequenced sample was T cells isolated from PBMCs. These receptors were obtained from a human donor in good health. CDR3s include the opening cysteine and the closing phenylalanine or tryptophan. The D gene is left open where the match is weak. Size values are once, few and many counts, or a class for expanded clones, and some rows have none.

J gene	clone size	V gene	D gene	CDR3 protein	CDR3 DNA
TRBJ2-5	-	TRBV7-9	TRBD1	CASSGEPGQQETQYF	TGTGCCAGCAGTGGAGAGCCGGGACAGCAAGAGACCCAGTACTTC
TRBJ2-5	-	TRBV2	TRBD2	CASSEGVGLAEETQYF	TGTGCCAGCAGTGAAGGGGTAGGACTAGCGGAAGAGACCCAGTACTTC
TRBJ1-4	-	TRBV19	TRBD1	CASRIGGHGEKLFF	TGTGCCAGTAGGATAGGGGGCCATGGTGAAAAACTGTTTTTT
TRBJ1-1	-	TRBV13	-	CASSLWGGATEAFF	TGTGCCAGCAGCTTATGGGGGGGGGCCACTGAAGCTTTCTTT
TRBJ1-2	-	TRBV7-9	TRBD1	CASSALQGAGGYTF	TGTGCCAGCAGCGCTTTACAGGGGGCAGGCGGCTACACCTTC
TRBJ2-6	-	TRBV2	-	CASKWGESGANVLTF	TGTGCCAGCAAGTGGGGGGAATCCGGGGCCAACGTCCTGACTTTC
TRBJ1-2	-	TRBV5-4	TRBD1	CASETGGSYGYTF	TGTGCCAGCGAGACAGGGGGCTCCTATGGCTACACCTTC
TRBJ1-2	once	TRBV19	-	CASSIGGFDYTF	TGTGCCAGTAGTATAGGAGGTTTTGACTACACCTTC
TRBJ1-5	-	TRBV10-3	-	CAISGENSNQPQHF	TGTGCCATCAGTGGGGAGAATAGCAATCAGCCCCAGCATTTT
TRBJ2-2	-	TRBV6-5	TRBD2	CASGGLAGFTGELFF	TGTGCCAGCGGGGGACTAGCGGGCTTCACCGGGGAGCTGTTTTTT
TRBJ2-7	-	TRBV10-3	TRBD2	CAISGGGGRTLFYEQYF	TGTGCCATCTCCGGGGGGGGCGGGAGAACGCTCTTTTACGAGCAGTACTTC
TRBJ2-7	-	TRBV2	TRBD2	CASGRGGYEQYF	TGTGCCAGCGGGCGGGGGGGCTACGAGCAGTACTTC
TRBJ2-1	-	TRBV12-2	-	CASRLWASGSLNEQFF	-
TRBJ1-2	-	TRBV11-3	-	CASRFTGSEHGYTF	TGTGCCAGCAGGTTTACAGGGAGCGAGCATGGCTACACCTTC
TRBJ2-7	-	TRBV4-1	TRBD2	CASSQSAGAEQYF	TGCGCCAGCAGCCAATCGGCGGGAGCCGAGCAGTACTTC
TRBJ2-1	-	TRBV9	TRBD2	CASSYKTLAGDQSDEQFF	TGTGCCAGCAGCTATAAAACTCTAGCGGGAGACCAATCGGATGAGCAGTTCTTC
TRBJ2-7	-	TRBV27	-	CASSNLLTYEQYF	TGTGCCAGCAGTAATCTCCTTACTTACGAGCAGTACTTC
TRBJ1-5	once	TRBV7-2	TRBD1	CASSFLAGGVWTQPQHF	TGTGCCAGCAGCTTTTTGGCAGGGGGCGTTTGGACTCAGCCCCAGCATTTT
TRBJ2-5	once	TRBV18	TRBD2	CASSFGGRAQETQYF	TGTGCCAGCTCGTTCGGTGGGAGGGCCCAAGAGACCCAGTACTTC
TRBJ1-3	-	TRBV28	TRBD1	CASSRGPGNTIYF	TGTGCCAGCAGCAGGGGGCCTGGAAACACCATATATTTT
TRBJ2-7	-	TRBV5-1	-	CASSRRQDYEQYF	TGCGCCAGCAGCAGGAGACAGGACTACGAGCAGTACTTC
TRBJ2-7	-	TRBV12-5	-	CASGSYRVAEQYF	TGTGCTAGTGGTTCCTACAGGGTGGCCGAGCAGTACTTC
TRBJ2-1	-	TRBV18	-	CASSPPSGQSEQFF	TGTGCCAGCTCACCACCGTCAGGGCAGTCTGAGCAGTTCTTC
TRBJ2-7	-	TRBV29-1	TRBD2	CSVVGSGSGRPWGEQYF	TGCAGCGTTGTCGGGAGTGGTAGCGGGAGGCCCTGGGGGGAGCAGTACTTC
TRBJ2-7	-	TRBV7-2	-	CASSLVSPPGLSYEQYF	TGTGCCAGCAGCTTAGTATCTCCTCCAGGACTCTCCTACGAGCAGTACTTC
TRBJ2-3	-	TRBV11-2	TRBD1	CASSFSPGQGGTDTQYF	TGTGCCAGCAGCTTTAGTCCGGGACAGGGTGGAACAGATACGCAGTATTTT
TRBJ2-7	once	TRBV6-1	-	CASKDRNSYEQYF	TGTGCCAGCAAAGACAGGAACTCCTACGAGCAGTACTTC